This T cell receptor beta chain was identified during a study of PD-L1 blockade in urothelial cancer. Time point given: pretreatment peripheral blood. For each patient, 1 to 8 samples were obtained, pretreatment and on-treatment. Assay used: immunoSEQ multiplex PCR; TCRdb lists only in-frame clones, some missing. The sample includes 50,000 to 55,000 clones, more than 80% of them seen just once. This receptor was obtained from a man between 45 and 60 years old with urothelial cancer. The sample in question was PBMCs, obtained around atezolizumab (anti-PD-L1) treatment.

The CDR3 here is CASSFLGAGVEKLFF. CDR3 nucleotides: TGTGCCAGCAGTTTCCTCGGAGCTGGAGTGGAAAAACTGTTTTTT. The chain uses TRBV27 and TRBJ1-4; D gene unclear. V was cut by 3 bases and J by 8 bases, with 16 bases left in between. The CDR3 covers 15 residues. Germline-derived CDR1 and CDR2 are MNHEY and SMNVEV (reference sequence).